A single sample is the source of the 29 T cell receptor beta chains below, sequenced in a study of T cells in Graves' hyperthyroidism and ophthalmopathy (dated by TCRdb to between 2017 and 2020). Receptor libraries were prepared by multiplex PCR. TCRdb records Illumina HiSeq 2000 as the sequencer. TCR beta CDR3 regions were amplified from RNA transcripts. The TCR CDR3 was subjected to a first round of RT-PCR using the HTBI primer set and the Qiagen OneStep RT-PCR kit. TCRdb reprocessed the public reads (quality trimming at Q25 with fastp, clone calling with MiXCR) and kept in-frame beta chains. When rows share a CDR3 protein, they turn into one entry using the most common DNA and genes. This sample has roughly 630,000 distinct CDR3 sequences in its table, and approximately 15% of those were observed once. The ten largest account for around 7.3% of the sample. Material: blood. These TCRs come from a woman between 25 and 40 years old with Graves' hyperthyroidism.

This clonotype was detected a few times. The CDR3 DNA is TGCGCCAGCAGCTTCGGACAGGCGAACACCGGGGAGCTGTTTTTT. Protein product: CASSFGQANTGELFF. The chain carries TRBV5-1 and TRBJ2-2; 7 nucleotides match TRBD1. Germline CDR1 SGHRS, CDR2 YFSETQ. The V segment lost 2 bases and the J segment 0 bases; nucleotides outside the gene matches: 1. CDR3 length: 15 amino acids.

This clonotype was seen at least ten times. The CDR3 protein is CASSQSDYLAYEQYF. The CDR3, as DNA: TGTGCCAGCAGCCAATCAGACTACCTAGCCTACGAGCAGTACTTC. The chain uses TRBV3-1 and TRBJ2-7; D perhaps matches TRBD2 (5 bases). CDR1 and CDR2 from the germline V gene are LGHDT and YNNKEL (reference sequence). V dropped 2 bases and J dropped 2 bases, with 13 bases sitting between them. The CDR3 runs to 15 residues.

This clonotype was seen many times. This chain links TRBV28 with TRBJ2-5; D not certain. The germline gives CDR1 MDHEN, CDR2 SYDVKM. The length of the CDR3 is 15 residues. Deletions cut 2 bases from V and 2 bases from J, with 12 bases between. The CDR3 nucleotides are TGTGCCAGCAGTTTAGCATCGGGCTTTCAAGAGACCCAGTACTTC. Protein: CASSLASGFQETQYF.

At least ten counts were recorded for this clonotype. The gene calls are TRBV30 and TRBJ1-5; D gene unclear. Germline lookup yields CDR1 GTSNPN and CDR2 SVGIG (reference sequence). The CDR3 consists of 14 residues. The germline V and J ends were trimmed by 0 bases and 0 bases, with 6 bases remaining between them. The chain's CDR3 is CAWSVGYSNQPQHF. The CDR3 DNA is TGTGCCTGGAGTGTCGGTTATAGCAATCAGCCCCAGCATTTT.

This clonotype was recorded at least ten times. CDR3 sequence reads: CASSLMGGGQPQHF. For the CDR3, the DNA is TGTGCCAGCAGCTTAATGGGGGGGGGTCAGCCCCAGCATTTT. The genes are TRBV7-2 and TRBJ1-5; perhaps TRBD1 as D (5 bases). The CDR3 covers 14 residues. The germline CDR1 and CDR2 sequences are SGHTA and FQGNSA. Trimming stripped 2 bases from V and 6 bases from J, with 11 bases between.

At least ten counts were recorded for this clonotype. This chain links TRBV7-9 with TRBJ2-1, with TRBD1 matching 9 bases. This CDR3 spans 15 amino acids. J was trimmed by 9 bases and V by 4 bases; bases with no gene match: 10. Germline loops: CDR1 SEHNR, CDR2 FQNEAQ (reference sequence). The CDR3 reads CASSSPIDRGSEQFF. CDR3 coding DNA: TGTGCCAGCAGCTCTCCTATAGACAGGGGGAGTGAGCAGTTCTTC.

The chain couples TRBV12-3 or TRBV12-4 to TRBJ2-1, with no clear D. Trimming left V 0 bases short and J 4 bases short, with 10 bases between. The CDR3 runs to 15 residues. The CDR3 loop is CASSLALWAYNEQFF. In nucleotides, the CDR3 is TGTGCCAGCAGTTTAGCGCTTTGGGCATACAATGAGCAGTTCTTC.

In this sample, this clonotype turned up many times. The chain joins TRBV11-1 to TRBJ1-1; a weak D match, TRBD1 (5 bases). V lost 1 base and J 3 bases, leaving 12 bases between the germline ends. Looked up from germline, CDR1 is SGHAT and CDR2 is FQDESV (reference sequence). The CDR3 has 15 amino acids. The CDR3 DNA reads TGTGCCAGCAGCTTAGAAACAGGAGCCGACACTGAAGCTTTCTTT. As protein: CASSLETGADTEAFF.

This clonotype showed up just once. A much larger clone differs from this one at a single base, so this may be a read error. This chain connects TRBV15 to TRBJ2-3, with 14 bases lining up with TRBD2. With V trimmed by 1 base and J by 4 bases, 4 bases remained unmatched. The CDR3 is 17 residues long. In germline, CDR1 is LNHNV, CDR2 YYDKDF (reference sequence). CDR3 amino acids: CATSRVLGLAGADTQYF. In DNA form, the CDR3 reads TGTGCCACCAGCAGAGTGCTGGGACTAGCGGGAGCAGATACGCAGTATTTT.

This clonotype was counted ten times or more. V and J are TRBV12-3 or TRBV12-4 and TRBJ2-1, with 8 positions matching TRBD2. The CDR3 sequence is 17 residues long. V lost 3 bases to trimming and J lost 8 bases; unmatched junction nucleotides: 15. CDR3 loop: CASSLGARGRPLDEQFF. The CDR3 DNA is TGTGCCAGCAGTTTGGGCGCTCGCGGGAGGCCCTTAGATGAGCAGTTCTTC.

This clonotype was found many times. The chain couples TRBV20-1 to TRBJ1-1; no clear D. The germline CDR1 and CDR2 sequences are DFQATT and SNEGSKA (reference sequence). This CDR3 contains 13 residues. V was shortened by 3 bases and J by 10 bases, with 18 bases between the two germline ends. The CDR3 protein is CSASSDTRRGAFF. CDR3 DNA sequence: TGCAGTGCTAGCTCCGACACCCGGCGGGGAGCTTTCTTT.

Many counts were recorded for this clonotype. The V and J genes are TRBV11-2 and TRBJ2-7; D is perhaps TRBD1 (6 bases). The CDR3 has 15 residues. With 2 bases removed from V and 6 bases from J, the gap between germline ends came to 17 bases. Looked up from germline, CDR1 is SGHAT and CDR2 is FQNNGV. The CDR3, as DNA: TGTGCCAGCAGCTTAAATCAGGGAAGAGGGGGCGAGCAGTACTTC. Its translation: CASSLNQGRGGEQYF.

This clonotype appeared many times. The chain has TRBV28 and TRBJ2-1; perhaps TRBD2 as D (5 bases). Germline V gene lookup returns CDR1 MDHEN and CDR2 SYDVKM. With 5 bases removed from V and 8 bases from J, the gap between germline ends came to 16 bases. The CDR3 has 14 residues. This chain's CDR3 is CASSSIIASHEQFF. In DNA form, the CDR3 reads TGTGCCAGCAGTAGTATTATAGCGAGCCATGAGCAGTTCTTC.

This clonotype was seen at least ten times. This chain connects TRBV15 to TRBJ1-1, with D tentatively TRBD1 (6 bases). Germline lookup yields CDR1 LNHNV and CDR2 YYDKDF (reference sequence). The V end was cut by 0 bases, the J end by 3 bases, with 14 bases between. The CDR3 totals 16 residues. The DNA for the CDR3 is TGTGCCACCAGCAGAGATCTTTCCGGGGGCGACACTGAAGCTTTCTTT. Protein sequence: CATSRDLSGGDTEAFF.

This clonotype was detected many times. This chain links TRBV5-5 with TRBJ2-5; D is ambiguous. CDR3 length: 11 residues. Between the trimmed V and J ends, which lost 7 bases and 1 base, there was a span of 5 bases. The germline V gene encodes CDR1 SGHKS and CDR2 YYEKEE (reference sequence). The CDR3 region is CASATQETQYF. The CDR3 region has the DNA TGTGCCAGCGCCACCCAAGAGACCCAGTACTTC.

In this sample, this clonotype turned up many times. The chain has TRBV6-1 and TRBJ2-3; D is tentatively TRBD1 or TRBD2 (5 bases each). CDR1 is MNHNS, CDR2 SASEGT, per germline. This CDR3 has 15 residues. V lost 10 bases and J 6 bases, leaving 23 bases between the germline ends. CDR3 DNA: TGTGCCACCTCACGAGGGGTAAGGGCTGGCGATACGCAGTATTTT. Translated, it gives CATSRGVRAGDTQYF.

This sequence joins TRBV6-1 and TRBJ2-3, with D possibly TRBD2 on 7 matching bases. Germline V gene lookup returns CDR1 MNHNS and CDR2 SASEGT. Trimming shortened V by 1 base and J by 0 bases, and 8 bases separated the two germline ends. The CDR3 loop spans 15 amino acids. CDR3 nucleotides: TGTGCCAGCAGTGAAGGGGGGGGCAGCACAGATACGCAGTATTTT. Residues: CASSEGGGSTDTQYF.

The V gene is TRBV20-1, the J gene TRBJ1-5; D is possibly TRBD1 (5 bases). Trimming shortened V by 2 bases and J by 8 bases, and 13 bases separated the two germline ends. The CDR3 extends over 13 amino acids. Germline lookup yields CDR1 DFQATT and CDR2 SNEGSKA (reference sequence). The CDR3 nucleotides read TGCAGTGCTAGACAGGGAGTTTTGGAGCCCCAGCATTTT. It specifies CSARQGVLEPQHF.

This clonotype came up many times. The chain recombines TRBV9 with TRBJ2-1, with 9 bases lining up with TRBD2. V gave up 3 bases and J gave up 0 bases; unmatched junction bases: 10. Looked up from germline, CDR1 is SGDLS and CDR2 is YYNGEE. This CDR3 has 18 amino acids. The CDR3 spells CASSGGGAQGSSYNEQFF. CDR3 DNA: TGTGCCAGCAGCGGCGGGGGGGCACAAGGGAGCTCCTACAATGAGCAGTTCTTC.

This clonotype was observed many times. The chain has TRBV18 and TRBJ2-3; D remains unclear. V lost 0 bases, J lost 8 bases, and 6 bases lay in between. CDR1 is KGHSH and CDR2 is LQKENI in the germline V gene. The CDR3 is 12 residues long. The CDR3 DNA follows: TGTGCCAGCTCACCACCGGAACGTACGCAGTATTTT. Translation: CASSPPERTQYF.

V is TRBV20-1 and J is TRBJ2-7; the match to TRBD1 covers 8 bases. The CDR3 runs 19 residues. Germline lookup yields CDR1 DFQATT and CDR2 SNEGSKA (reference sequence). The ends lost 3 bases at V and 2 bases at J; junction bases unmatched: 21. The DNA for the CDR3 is TGCAGTGCTAGCGGTTTTTTAGGGAGACCGGGACAGGACACCTACGAGCAGTACTTC. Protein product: CSASGFLGRPGQDTYEQYF.

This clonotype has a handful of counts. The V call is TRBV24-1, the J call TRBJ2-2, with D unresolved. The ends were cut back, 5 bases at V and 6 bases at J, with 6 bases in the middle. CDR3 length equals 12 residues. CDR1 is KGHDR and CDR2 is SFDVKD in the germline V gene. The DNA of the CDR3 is TGTGCCACCAGTGGTTTTGCCGGGGAGCTGTTTTTT. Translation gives CATSGFAGELFF.

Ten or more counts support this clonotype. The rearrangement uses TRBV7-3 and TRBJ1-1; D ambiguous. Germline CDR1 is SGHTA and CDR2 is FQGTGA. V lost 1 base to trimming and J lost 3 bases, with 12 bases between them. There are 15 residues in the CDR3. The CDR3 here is CASSLSANKDTEAFF. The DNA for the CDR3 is TGTGCCAGCAGCTTAAGCGCAAACAAGGACACTGAAGCTTTCTTT.

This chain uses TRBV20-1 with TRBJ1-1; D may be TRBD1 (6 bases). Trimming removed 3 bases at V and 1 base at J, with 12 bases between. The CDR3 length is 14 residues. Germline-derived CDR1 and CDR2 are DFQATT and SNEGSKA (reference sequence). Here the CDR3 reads CSASPPTGNTEAFF. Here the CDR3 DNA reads TGCAGTGCTAGCCCACCGACAGGGAACACTGAAGCTTTCTTT.

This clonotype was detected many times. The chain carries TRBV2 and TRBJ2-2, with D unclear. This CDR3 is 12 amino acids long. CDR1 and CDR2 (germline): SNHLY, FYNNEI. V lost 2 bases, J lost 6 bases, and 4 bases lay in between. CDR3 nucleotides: TGTGCCAGCAGTGAATGGTCCGGGGAGCTGTTTTTT. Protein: CASSEWSGELFF.

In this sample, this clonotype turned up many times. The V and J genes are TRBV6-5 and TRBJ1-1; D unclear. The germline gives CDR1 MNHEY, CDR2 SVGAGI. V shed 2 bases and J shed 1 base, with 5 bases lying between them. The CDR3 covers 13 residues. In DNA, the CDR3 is TGTGCCAGCAGTTACGTTCCGAACACTGAAGCTTTCTTT. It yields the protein CASSYVPNTEAFF.

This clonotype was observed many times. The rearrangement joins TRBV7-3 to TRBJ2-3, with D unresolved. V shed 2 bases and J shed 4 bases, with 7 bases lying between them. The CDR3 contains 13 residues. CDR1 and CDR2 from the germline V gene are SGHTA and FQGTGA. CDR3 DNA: TGTGCCAGCAGCTTATCGAACCCAGATACGCAGTATTTT. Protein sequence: CASSLSNPDTQYF.

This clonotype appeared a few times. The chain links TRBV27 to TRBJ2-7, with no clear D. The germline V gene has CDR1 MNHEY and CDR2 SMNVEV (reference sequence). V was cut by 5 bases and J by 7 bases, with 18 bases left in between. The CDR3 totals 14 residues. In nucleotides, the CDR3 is TGTGCCAGCAGTATCAAGGTACCCTACGTGGAGCAGTACTTC. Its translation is CASSIKVPYVEQYF.

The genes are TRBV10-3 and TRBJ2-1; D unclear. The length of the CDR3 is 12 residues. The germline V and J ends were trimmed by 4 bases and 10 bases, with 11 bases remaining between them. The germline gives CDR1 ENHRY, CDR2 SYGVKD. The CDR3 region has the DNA TGTGCCATCAGTGTACCCTTTAGAGAGCAGTTCTTC. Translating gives CAISVPFREQFF.